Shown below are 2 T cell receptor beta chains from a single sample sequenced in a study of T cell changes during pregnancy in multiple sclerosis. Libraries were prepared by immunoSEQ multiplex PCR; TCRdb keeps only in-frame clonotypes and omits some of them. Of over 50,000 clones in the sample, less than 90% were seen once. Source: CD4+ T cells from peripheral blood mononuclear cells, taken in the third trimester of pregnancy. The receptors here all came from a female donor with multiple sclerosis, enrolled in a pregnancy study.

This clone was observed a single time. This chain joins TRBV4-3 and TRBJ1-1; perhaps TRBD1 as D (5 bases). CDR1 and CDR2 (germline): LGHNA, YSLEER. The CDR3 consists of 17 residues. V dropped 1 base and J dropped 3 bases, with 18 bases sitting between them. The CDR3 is CASSQAQDTGGDTEAFF. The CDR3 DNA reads TGCGCCAGCAGCCAAGCCCAGGATACAGGTGGGGACACTGAAGCTTTCTTT.

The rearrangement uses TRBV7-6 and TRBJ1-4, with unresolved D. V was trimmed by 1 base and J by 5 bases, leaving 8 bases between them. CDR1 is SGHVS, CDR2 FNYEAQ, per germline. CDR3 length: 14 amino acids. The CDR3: CASSLEPRNEKLFF. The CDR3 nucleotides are TGTGCCAGCAGCTTAGAACCGAGGAATGAAAAACTGTTTTTT.